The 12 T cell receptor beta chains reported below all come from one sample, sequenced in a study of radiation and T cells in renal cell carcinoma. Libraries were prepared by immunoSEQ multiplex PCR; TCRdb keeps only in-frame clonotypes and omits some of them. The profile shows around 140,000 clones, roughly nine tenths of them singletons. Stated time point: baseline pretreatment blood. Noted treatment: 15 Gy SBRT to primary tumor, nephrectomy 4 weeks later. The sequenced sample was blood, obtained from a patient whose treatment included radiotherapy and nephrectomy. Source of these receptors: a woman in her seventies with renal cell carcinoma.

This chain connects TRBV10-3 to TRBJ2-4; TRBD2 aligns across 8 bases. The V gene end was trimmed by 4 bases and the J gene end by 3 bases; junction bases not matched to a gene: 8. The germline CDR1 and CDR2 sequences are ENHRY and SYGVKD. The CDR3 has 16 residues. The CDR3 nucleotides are TGTGCCATCAGTGGATCCCGGGGGGGAGGCAAAAACATTCAGTACTTC. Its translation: CAISGSRGGGKNIQYF.

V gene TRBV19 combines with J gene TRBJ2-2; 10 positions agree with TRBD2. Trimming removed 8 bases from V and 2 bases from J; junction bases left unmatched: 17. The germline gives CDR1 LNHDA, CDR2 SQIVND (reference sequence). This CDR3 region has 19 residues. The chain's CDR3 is CASHISIAGGRGNTGELFF. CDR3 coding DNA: TGTGCCAGTCATATATCGATAGCGGGGGGCCGAGGAAACACCGGGGAGCTGTTTTTT.

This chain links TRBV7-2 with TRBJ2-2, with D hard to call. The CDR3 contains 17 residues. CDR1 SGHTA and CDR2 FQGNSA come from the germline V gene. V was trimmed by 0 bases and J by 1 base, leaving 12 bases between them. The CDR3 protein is CASSLARLTRNTGELFF. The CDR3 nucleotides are TGTGCCAGCAGCTTAGCGCGGCTAACGCGGAACACCGGGGAGCTGTTTTTT.

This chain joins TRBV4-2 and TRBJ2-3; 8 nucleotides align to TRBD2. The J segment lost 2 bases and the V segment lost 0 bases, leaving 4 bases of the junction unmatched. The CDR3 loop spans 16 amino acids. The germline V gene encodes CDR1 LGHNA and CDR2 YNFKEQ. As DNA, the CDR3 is TGTGCCAGCAGCCAAGAGCGGGGGGCTTACACAGATACGCAGTATTTT. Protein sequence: CASSQERGAYTDTQYF.

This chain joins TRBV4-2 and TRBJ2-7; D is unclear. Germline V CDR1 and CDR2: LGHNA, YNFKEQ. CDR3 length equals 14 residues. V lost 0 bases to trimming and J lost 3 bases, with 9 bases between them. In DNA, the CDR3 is TGTGCCAGCAGCCAAGAGGGGTCAAACTACGAGCAGTACTTC. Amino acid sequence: CASSQEGSNYEQYF.

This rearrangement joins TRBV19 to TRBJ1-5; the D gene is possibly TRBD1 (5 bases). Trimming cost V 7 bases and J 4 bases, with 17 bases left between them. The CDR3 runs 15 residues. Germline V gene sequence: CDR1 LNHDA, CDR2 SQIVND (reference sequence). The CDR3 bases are TGTGCCAGTACCGAATGGTGGGGGGTGAATCAGCCCCAGCATTTT. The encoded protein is CASTEWWGVNQPQHF.

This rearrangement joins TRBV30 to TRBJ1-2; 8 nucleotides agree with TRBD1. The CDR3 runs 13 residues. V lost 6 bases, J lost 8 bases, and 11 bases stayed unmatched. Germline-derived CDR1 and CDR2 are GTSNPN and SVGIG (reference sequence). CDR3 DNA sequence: TGTGCCTGCGACAGGGGCGCCGCGGGGGGCTACACCTTC. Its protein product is CACDRGAAGGYTF. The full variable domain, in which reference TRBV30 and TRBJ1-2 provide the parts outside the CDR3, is SQTIHQWPATLVQPVGSPLSLECTVEGTSNPNLYWYRQAAGRGLQLLFYSVGIGQISSEVPQNLSASRPQDRQFILSSKKLLLSDSGFYLCACDRGAAGGYTFGSGTRLTVV.

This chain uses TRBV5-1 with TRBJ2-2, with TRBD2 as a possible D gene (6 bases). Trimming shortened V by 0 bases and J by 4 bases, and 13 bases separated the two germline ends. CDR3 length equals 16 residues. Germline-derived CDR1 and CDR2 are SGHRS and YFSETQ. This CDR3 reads CASSLGTGVTTGELFF. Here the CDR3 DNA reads TGCGCCAGCAGCTTGGGAACGGGGGTGACCACCGGGGAGCTGTTTTTT.

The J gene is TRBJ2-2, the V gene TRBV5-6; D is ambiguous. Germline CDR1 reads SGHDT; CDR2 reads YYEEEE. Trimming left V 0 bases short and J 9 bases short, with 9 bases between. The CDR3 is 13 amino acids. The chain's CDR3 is CASSLDTYRELFF. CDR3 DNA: TGTGCCAGCAGCTTGGACACTTATCGGGAGCTGTTTTTT. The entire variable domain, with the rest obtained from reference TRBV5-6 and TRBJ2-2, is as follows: DAGVTQSPTHLIKTRGQQVTLRCSPKSGHDTVSWYQQALGQGPQFIFQYYEEEERQRGNFPDRFSGHQFPNYSSELNVNALLLGDSALYLCASSLDTYRELFFGEGSRLTVL.

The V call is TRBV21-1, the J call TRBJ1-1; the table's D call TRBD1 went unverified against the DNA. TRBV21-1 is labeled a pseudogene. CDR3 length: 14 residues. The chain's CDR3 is CASPYRQGNTEAFF. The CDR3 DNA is TGTGCCAGCCCCTATCGACAGGGGAACACTGAAGCTTTCTTT.

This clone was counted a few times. CDR3: CASSLVDPNYGYTF. The CDR3 region has the DNA TGCGCCAGCAGCTTGGTGGACCCTAACTATGGCTACACCTTC. The chain recombines TRBV5-1 with TRBJ1-2; the D is unclear. CDR1 is SGHRS and CDR2 is YFSETQ in the germline V gene. Trimming shortened V by 0 bases and J by 0 bases, and 6 bases separated the two germline ends. This CDR3 region has 14 residues.

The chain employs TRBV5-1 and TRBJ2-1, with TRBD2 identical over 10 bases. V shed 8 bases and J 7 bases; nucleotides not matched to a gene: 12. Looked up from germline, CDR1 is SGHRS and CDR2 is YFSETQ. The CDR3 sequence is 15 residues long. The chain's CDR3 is CASSPAGGLGNEQFF. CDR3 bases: TGCGCCAGTTCTCCAGCGGGGGGGCTAGGAAATGAGCAGTTCTTC.